This TCR beta chain derives from a study of molecular identifiers for immune sequencing clone quantification. This clonotype was seen more than once but under ten times. MiXCR was run by TCRdb on the PCR reads, yielding one entry per CDR3 protein. The sample yields 300,000 to 400,000 distinct CDR3 sequences, roughly 24% seen once. The sequence was obtained from a human donor in good health. Some libraries in this study had Jurkat cell RNA spiked in. Sequencing was performed on naive CD8+ T cells from blood, with Jurkat cell RNA spiked in. Described subset: FACS-sorted CD8+CD4-CCR7+CD45RA+ naive T cells.

The CDR3 region is CASSFRSPEAFF. DNA for the CDR3: TGTGCCAGCAGCTTTAGAAGTCCTGAAGCTTTCTTT. V and J are TRBV7-9 and TRBJ1-1; D gene unclear. V was shortened by 3 bases and J by 6 bases, with 8 bases between the two germline ends. This CDR3 is built from 12 residues. Per the germline V gene, CDR1 is SEHNR and CDR2 is FQNEAQ (reference sequence). Drawing the rest from reference TRBV7-9 and TRBJ1-1, the complete variable domain is DTGVSQNPRHKITKRGQNVTFRCDPISEHNRLYWYRQTLGQGPEFLTYFQNEAQLEKSRLLSDRFSAERPKGSFSTLEIQRTEQGDSAMYLCASSFRSPEAFFGQGTRLTVV.